This entry describes one TCR beta chain. Its antigen is still unknown. Gene names follow the mouse nomenclature. The read halts 1 residue ahead of the CDR3 end, with the missing end drawn from the germline J gene. The record originates from a study of tissue T cells after allogeneic stem cell transplantation. Study-wide results and limits: TCR repertoires tracked anatomic similarity, regardless of disease or transplant status. Blood and spleen captured only part of the tissue TCR repertoire.

Described time point: mouse harvest day 14 after allogeneic transplant. Each mouse received 10^7 T-cell-depleted marrow cells plus 10^6 splenic CD5+ T cells by tail vein. Assay used: immunoSEQ multiplex PCR; TCRdb lists only in-frame clones, some missing. The table has 7,000 to 9,500 clones, roughly a third seen once. Germline-derived CDR1 and CDR2 are SGHSN and HYEKVE. After removal of 4 bases from V and 6 bases from J, the junction contained 2 bases not matched to a gene. There are 13 residues in the CDR3. Specimen: skin. The chain carries TRBV12-1 and TRBJ2-4; 11 bases are shared with TRBD1. The sequence came from a female BALB/c mouse given C57BL/6 T cells with graft-versus-host disease after an allogeneic hematopoietic cell transplant. The CDR3 region is CASSGQGVNTLYF. Incomplete CDR3 DNA: TGTGCCAGCTCGGGACAGGGGGTGAACACCTTGTAC.